This TCR beta chain was observed in a study of blood T cells in healthy people across ages. The use of a sample-barcoded 5' primer and a J-beta primer mix characterized a second PCR of roughly 6 to 11 cycles. Each of the samples gave a minimum of 2.5 million paired-end reads that contained CDR3. Using its own MiXCR run on the 5' RACE reads, TCRdb lists one record per CDR3 protein. The repertoire holds roughly 1,300,000 distinct CDR3 sequences, around 55% seen once, with over 6.5% in the top ten. The ends lost 1 base at V and 3 bases at J; junction bases unmatched: 9. The V gene's germline CDR1 is LGHNA and CDR2 YNFKEQ. The CDR3 runs 17 residues. This clonotype was picked up one time.

The clonotype comes from a man aged 18-30 years in good health. The sample was blood. The chain carries TRBV4-2 and TRBJ2-7; TRBD2 matches at 10 bases. The CDR3 is CASSQVASGSASYEQYF. As DNA, the CDR3 is TGTGCCAGCAGCCAAGTCGCTAGCGGGAGTGCGAGCTACGAGCAGTACTTC.